This section outlines one TCR beta chain sequence together with its context. Its antigen is undetermined. TCRdb's table, derived via immunoSEQ multiplex PCR, lists solely in-frame clones and lacks some. The sample lists under 150,000 clones, approximately 85% occurring once. The entry originates in a study of T cell responses to AZD1222 COVID-19 vaccine. Study-wide context: Some second doses came at about 4 weeks and others at about 12 weeks; these were pooled.

Whole-study results and caveats: Clonal diversity may have been underestimated, and the donors were mostly white British, with more females than males. As reported, nearly half of all spike-specific TCRs target variant regions that are unmutated. The span of vaccine-associated CD4 TCRs extended across spike, with dominance at 160-218 and 743-854.

This TCR derives from an adult in good health. Specimen: peripheral blood, collected on day 0 of AZD1222 vaccination.

The CDR3 spells CASSHRDRDSPLHF. CDR3 coding DNA: TGTGCCAGCAGCCACAGGGACAGGGATTCACCCCTCCACTTT. The chain links TRBV3-1 (or the pseudogene TRBV3-2) to TRBJ1-6; 9 bases match TRBD1. The germline V gene has CDR1 LGHDT and CDR2 YNNKEL (reference sequence). The CDR3 extends over 14 amino acids. Germline trimming cut 3 bases from V and 8 bases from J; bases unmatched to any gene: 2.